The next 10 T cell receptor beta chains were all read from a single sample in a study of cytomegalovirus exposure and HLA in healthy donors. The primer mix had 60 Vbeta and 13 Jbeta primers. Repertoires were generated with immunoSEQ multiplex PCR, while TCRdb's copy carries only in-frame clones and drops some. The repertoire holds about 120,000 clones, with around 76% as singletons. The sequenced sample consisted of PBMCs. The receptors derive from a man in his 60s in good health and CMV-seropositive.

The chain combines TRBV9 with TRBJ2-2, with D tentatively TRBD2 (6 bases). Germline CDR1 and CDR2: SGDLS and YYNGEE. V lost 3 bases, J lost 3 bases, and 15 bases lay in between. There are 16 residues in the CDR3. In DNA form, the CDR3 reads TGTGCCAGCAGCGAGCGAGGAGGGATTGACACCGGGGAGCTGTTTTTT. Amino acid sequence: CASSERGGIDTGELFF.

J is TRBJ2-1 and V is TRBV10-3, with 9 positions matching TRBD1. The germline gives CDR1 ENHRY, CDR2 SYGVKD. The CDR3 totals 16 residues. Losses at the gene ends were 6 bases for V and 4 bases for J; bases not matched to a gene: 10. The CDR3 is CAISVGQGIKYNEQFF. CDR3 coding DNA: TGTGCCATCAGCGTCGGACAGGGGATCAAGTACAATGAGCAGTTCTTC.

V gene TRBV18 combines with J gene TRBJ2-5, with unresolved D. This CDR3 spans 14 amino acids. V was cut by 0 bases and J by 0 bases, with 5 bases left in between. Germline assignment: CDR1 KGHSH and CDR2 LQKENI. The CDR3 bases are TGTGCCAGCTCACCACCGTCCAACCAAGAGACCCAGTACTTC. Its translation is CASSPPSNQETQYF. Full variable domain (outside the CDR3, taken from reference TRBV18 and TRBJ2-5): NAGVMQNPRHLVRRRGQEARLRCSPMKGHSHVYWYRQLPEEGLKFMVYLQKENIIDESGMPKERFSAEFPKEGPSILRIQQVVRGDSAAYFCASSPPSNQETQYFGPGTRLLVL.

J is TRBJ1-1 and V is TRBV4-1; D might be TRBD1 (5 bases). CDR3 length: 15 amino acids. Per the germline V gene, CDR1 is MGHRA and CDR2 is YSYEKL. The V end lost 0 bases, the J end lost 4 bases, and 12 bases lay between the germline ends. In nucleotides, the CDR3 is TGCGCCAGCAGCCAAGATGTGGAAAGGGGCACTGAAGCTTTCTTT. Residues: CASSQDVERGTEAFF.

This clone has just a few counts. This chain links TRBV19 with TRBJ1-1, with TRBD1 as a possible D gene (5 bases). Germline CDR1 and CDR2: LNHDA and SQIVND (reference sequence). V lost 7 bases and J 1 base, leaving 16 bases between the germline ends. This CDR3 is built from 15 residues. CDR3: CASITDRQTNTEAFF. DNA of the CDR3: TGTGCCAGTATAACGGATCGACAGACGAACACTGAAGCTTTCTTT. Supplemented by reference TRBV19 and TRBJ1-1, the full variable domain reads DGGITQSPKYLFRKEGQNVTLSCEQNLNHDAMYWYRQDPGQGLRLIYYSQIVNDFQKGDIAEGYSVSREKKESFPLTVTSAQKNPTAFYLCASITDRQTNTEAFFGQGTRLTVV.

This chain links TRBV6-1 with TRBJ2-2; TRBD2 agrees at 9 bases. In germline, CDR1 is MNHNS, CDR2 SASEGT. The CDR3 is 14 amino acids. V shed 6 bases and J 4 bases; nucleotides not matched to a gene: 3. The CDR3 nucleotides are TGTGCCAGCAGACAAGCGGGGGGCACCGGGGAGCTGTTTTTT. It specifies CASRQAGGTGELFF.

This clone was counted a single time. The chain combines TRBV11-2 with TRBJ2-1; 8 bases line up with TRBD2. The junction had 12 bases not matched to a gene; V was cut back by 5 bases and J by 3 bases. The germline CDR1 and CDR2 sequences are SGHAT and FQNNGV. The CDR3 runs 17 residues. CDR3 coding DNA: TGTGCCAGCAGCCCGTCCGGCGGGGGGCCCCTCTACAATGAGCAGTTCTTC. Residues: CASSPSGGGPLYNEQFF.

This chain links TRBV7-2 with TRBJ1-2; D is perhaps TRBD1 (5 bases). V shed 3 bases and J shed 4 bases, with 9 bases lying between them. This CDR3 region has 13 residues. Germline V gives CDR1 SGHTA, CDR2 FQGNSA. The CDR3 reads CASSFDRTYGYTF. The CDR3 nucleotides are TGTGCCAGCAGCTTTGACAGAACCTATGGCTACACCTTC.

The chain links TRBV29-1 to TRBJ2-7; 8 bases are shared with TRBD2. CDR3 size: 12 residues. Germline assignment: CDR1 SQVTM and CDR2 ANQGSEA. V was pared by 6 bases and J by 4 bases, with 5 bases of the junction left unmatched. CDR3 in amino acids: CSVGTGGYEQYF. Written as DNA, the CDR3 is TGCAGCGTAGGGACGGGGGGGTACGAGCAGTACTTC.

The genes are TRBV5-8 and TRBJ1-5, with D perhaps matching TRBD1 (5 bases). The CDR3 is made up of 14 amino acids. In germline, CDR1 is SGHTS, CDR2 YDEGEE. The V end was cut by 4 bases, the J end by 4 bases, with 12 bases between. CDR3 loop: CASSKTGLNQPQHF. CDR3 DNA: TGTGCCAGCAGCAAAACAGGTCTTAATCAGCCCCAGCATTTT.